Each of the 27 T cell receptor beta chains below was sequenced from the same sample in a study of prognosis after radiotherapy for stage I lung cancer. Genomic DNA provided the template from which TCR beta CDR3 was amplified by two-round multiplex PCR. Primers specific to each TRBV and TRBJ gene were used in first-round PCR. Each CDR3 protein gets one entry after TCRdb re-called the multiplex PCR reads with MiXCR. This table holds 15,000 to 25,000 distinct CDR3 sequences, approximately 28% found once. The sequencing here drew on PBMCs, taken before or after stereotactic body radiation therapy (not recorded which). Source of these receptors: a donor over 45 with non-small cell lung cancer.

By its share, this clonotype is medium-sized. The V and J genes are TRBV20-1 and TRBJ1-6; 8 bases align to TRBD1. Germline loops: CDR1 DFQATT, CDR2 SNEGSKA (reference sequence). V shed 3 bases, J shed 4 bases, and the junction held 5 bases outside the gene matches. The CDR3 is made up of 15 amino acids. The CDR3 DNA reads TGCAGTGCTAGGGACAGGGAATTGTATAATTCACCCCTCCACTTT. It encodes CSARDRELYNSPLHF.

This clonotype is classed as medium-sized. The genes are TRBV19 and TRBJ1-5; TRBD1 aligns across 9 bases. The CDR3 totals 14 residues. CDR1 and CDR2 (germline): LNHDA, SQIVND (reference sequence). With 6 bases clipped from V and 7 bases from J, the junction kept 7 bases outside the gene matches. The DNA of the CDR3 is TGTGCCAGTAGGACACAGGGGGCAGGCCAGCCCCAGCATTTT. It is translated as CASRTQGAGQPQHF.

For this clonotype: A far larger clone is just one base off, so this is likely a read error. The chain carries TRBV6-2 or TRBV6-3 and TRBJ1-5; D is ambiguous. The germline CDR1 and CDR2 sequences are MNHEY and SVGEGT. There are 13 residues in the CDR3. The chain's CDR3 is CASSFGPGQPHHF. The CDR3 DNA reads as TGTGCCAGCAGTTTCGGGCCGGGTCAGCCCCATCATTTT.

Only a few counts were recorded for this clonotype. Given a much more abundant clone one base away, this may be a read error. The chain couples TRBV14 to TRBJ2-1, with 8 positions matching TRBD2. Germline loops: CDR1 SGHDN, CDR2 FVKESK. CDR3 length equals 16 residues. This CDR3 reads CASSPLAGLSYDEQFF. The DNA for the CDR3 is TGTGCCAGCAGCCCCTTAGCGGGATTGTCCTACGATGAGCAGTTCTTC.

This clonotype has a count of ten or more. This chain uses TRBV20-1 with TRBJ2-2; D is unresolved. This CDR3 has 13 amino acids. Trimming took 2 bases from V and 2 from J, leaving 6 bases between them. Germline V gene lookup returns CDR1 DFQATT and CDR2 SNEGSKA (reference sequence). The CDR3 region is CSARIGNTGELFF. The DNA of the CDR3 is TGCAGTGCTAGAATCGGCAACACCGGGGAGCTGTTTTTT.

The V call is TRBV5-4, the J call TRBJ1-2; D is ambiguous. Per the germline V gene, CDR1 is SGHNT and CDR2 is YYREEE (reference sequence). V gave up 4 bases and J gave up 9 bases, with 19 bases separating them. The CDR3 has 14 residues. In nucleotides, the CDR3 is TGTGCCAGCAGCCTAAGTGGGGTGTATGCGAGCTACACCTTC. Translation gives CASSLSGVYASYTF.

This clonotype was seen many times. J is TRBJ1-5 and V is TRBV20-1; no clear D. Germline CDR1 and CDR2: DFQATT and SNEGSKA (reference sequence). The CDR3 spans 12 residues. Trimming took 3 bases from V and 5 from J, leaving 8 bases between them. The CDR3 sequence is CSASSDYQPQHF. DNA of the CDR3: TGCAGTGCTAGCTCCGACTATCAGCCCCAGCATTTT.

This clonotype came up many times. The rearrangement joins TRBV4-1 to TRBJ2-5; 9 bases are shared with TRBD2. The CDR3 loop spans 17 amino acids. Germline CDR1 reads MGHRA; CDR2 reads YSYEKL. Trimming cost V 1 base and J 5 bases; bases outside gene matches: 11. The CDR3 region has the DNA TGCGCCAGCAGCCAAGGTTCTAGCGGGATTATTCAGGAGACCCAGTACTTC. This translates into CASSQGSSGIIQETQYF.

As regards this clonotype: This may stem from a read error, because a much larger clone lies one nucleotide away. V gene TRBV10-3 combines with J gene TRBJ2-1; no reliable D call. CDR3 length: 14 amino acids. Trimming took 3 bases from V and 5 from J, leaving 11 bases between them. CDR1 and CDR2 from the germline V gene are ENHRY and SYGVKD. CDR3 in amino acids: CAISEPGPHNEQFF. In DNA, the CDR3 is TGTGCCATCAGTGAACCCGGGCCCCACAATGAGCAGTTCTTC.

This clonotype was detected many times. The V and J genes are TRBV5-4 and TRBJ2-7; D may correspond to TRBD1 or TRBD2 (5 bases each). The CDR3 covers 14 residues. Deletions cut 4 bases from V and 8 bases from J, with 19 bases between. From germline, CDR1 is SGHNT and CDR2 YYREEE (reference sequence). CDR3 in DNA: TGTGCCAGCAGCACTGGGACCACAGTAACGAAGCAGTACTTC. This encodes CASSTGTTVTKQYF.

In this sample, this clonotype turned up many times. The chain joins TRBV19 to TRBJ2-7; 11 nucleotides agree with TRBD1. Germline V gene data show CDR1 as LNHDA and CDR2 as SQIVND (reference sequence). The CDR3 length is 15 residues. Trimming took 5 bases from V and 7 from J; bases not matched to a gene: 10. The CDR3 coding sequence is TGTGCCAGTAGTGTCCCGGCCGGGACAGGGGGTGAGCAGTACTTC. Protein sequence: CASSVPAGTGGEQYF. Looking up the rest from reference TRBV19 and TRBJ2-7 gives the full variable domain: DGGITQSPKYLFRKEGQNVTLSCEQNLNHDAMYWYRQDPGQGLRLIYYSQIVNDFQKGDIAEGYSVSREKKESFPLTVTSAQKNPTAFYLCASSVPAGTGGEQYFGPGTRLTVT.

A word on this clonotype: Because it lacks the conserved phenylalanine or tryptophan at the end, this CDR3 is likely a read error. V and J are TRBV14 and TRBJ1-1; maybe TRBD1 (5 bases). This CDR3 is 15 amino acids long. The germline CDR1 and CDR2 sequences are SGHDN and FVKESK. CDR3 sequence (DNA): TGTGACAGCAGCCAACTGGACACGGGGAACACTGAAGCTTTCTCT. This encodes CDSSQLDTGNTEAFS.

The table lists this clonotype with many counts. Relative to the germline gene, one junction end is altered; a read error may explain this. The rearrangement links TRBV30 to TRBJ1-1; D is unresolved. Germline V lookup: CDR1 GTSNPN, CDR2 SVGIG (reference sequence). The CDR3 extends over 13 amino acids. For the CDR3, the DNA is TGTGCCGGGAGACGGAGGTTGAACACTGAAGCTTTCTTT. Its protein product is CAGRRRLNTEAFF.

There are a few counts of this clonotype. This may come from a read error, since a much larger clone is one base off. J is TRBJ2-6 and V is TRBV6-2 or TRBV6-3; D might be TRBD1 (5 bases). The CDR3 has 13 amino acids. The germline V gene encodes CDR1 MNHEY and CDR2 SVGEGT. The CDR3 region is CASSLTGANALTF. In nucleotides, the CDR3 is TGTGCCAGCAGCCTAACTGGGGCCAACGCCCTGACTTTC.

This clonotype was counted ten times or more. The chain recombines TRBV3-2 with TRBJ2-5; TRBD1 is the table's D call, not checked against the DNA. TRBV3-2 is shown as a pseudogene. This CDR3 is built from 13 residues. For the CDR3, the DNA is TGTGCCAGCGGGACAGGCGAACAAGAGACCCAGTACTTC. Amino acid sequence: CASGTGEQETQYF.

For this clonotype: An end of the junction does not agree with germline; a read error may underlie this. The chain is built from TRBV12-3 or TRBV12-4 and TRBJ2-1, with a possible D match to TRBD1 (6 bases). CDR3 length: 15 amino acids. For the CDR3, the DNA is TGTCCCAGCAAAACCGGGACACGGGTATATGATGAGCAGTTCTTC. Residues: CPSKTGTRVYDEQFF.

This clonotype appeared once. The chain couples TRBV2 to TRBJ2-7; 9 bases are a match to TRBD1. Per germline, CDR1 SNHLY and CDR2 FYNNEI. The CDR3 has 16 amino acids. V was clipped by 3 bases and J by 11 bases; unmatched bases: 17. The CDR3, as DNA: TGTGCCAGCAGTGACGGGACAGGGACACTGTACTACGGGAAGTACTTC. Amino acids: CASSDGTGTLYYGKYF.

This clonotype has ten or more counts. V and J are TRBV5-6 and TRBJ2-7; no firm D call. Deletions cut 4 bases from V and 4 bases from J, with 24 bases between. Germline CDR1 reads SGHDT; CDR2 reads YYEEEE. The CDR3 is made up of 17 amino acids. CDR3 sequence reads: CASSPYGGFVGRYEQYF. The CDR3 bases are TGTGCCAGCAGCCCGTATGGCGGTTTCGTGGGAAGGTACGAGCAGTACTTC.

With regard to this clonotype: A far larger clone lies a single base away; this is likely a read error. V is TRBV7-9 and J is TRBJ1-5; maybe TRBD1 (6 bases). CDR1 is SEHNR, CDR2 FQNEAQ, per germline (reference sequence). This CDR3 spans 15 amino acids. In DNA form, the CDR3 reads TGTGCCAGCACCCCCGGCAGGGGTGGCAATAAGCCCCAGCATTTT. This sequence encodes CASTPGRGGNKPQHF.

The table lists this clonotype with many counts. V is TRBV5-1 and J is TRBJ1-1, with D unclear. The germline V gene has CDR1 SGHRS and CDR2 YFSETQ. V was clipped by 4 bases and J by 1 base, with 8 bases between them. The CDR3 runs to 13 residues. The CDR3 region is CASSPGGNTEAFF. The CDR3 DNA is TGCGCCAGCAGCCCGGGAGGGAACACTGAAGCTTTCTTT.

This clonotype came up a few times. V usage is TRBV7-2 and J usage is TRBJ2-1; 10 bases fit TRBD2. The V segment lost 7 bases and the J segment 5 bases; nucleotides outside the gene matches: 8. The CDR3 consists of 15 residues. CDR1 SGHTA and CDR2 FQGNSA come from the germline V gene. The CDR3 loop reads CASISSGRGNNEQFF. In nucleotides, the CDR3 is TGTGCCAGCATCTCTAGCGGGAGAGGCAACAATGAGCAGTTCTTC.

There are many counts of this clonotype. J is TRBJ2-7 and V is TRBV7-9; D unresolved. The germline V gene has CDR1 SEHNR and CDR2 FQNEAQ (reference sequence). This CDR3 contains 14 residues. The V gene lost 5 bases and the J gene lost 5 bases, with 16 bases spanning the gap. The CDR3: CASSLTSVLHEQYF. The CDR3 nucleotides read TGTGCCAGCAGCCTAACCAGTGTACTACACGAGCAGTACTTC.

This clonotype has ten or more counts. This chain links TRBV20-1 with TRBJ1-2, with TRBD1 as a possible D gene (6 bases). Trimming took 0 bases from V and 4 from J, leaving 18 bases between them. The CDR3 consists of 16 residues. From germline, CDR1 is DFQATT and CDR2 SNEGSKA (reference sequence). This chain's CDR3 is CSARDPHPGHLYGYTF. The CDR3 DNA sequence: TGCAGTGCTAGAGATCCCCACCCGGGACACCTCTATGGCTACACCTTC.

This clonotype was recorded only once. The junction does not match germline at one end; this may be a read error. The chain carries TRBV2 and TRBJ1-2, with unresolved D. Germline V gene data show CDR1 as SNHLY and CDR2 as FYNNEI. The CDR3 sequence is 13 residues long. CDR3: CASSESGVYGYNF. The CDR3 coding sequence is TGTGCCAGCAGTGAGTCAGGAGTATATGGCTACAACTTC.

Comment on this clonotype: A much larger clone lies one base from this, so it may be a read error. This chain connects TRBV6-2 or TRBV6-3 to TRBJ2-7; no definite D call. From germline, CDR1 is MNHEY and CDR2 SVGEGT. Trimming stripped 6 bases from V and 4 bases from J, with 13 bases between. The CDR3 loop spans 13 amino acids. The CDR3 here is CASSSADSYEQYF. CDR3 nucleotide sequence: TGTGCCAGCAGCTCCGCTGACTCGTACGAGCAGTACTTC.

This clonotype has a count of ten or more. CDR3 loop: CASSLRWMETQYF. DNA of the CDR3: TGTGCCAGCAGTTTAAGGTGGATGGAGACCCAGTACTTC. This chain links TRBV28 with TRBJ2-5; no clear D. The V end lost 2 bases, the J end lost 5 bases, and 9 bases lay between the germline ends. This CDR3 region has 13 residues. Germline assignment: CDR1 MDHEN and CDR2 SYDVKM.

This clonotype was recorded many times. CDR3 in amino acids: CASSQEHSGRNTRTETQYF. The DNA for the CDR3 is TGTGCCAGCAGCCAAGAACATAGCGGGAGGAATACTCGAACAGAGACCCAGTACTTC. V gene TRBV14 combines with J gene TRBJ2-5, with 10 bases identical to TRBD2. The trim removed 0 bases at V and 4 bases at J, leaving 14 bases unmatched. This CDR3 has 19 residues. Germline CDR1 SGHDN, CDR2 FVKESK.